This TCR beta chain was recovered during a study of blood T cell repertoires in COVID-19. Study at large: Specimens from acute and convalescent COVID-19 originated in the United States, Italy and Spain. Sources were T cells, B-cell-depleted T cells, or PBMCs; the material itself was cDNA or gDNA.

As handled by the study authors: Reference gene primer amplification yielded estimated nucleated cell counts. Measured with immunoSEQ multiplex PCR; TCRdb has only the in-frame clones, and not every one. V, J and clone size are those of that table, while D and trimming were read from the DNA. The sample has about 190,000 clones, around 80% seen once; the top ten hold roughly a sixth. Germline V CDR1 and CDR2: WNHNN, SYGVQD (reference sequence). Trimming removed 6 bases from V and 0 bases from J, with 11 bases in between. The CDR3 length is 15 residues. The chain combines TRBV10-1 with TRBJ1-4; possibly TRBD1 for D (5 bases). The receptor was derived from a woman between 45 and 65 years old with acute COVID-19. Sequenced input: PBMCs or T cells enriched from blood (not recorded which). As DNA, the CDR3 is TGCGCCAGCAGCTCCGGGGGAGCAACTAATGAAAAACTGTTTTTT. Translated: CASSSGGATNEKLFF.